This T cell receptor beta chain originates from a study of graft-versus-host responses after intestinal transplantation (dated by TCRdb to the early 2020s). For the wider study: Multivisceral, liver-intestinal, or isolated intestinal transplants were received by the recipients. Every recipient was given anti-thymocyte globulin induction, then maintenance tacrolimus and steroids for around three years. Graft-versus-host and host-versus-graft alloreactive T cell clones were tracked in the graft, circulation and bone marrow after intestinal transplantation using bulk TCR-beta CDR3 sequencing. To identify alloreactive clones, pre-transplant mixed lymphocyte reaction products were sequenced and then compared with unstimulated pre-transplant donor and recipient T cells. A cohort of 24 intestinal transplant recipients, including one retransplant, was enrolled, and 3 patients lacking pretransplant specimens were excluded. Donor T cell macrochimerism was defined as a peak of at least 4% donor T cells among recipient peripheral blood mononuclear cells. Rather than going through the commercial service, samples from a few later patients were sequenced in-house on an Illumina MiSeq and processed with MiXCR. Overall study results and their limits: GvH clones were detected in recipient bone marrow, and some appeared earlier in ileal mucosa or blood, consistent with an intestinal mucosal origin. Conclusions were limited by the relatively low number and heterogeneity of intestinal transplant patients. Early after transplant, peak levels of circulating GvH clones were found to be associated with declines in HvG clones. Patients with donor T cell macrochimerism had high GvH to HvG T cell clonal ratios in their allografts.

Read against the paper, the sample's time point label means: cells obtained before transplantation from donor or recipient. CD3+CD4+ and CD3+CD8+ populations were FACS-sorted from unstimulated pre-transplant donor and recipient cells taken from spleen or lymph nodes. As regards this clone: What this receptor recognizes is not known. Base-call qualities are not available, and no considerably larger clone is one nucleotide away.

Library preparation was by the immunoSEQ multiplex PCR assay. For most patients, genomic DNA was isolated with the Qiagen DNeasy Blood and Tissue Kit and shipped frozen to Adaptive Biotechnologies for TCR sequencing. For most patients, high-throughput TCR-beta CDR3 sequencing of genomic DNA was performed by Adaptive Biotechnologies. From the authors' description of their analysis: Adaptive's ImmunoSEQ software supplied the TCR sequencing data for approximately 18 patients, while MiXCR and VDJtools were used to process three other patients. To correct CD4 versus CD8 sorting errors, sequences present in both subsets at a frequency ratio below 5:1 were removed. CDR3 nucleotide sequences shared between donor and recipient were removed because the origin of such sequences could not be assigned. To be classed as alloreactive, a clone needed at least 2-fold expansion over unstimulated cells and a minimum CFSE-low frequency of 0.002% (template counts) or 0.001% (read counts). Mappable clones were those detected in sequenced pre-transplant spleen, lymph node, or MLR CFSE-low populations of the donor or recipient. Cumulative frequency of alloreactive clones was calculated as a percentage of all sequences weighted by copy number. TCRdb holds this immuneACCESS table with in-frame rearrangements only. Some clones are missing; in checked studies, unresolved V genes explain under half, and the rest has no known cause. The DNA gave D and trimming, while V, J and clone size come from that table. Across this sample there are about 89,000 clones, with 90% to 95% seen only once. The top ten clonotypes cover about 0.1% of the sample.

This sequence was found in a human donor who received an intestinal transplant. The starting material was unstimulated CD4+ T cells sorted from spleen or lymph node cells, obtained before intestinal transplant.

The CDR3 region reads CASSKQGSDYGYTF. In nucleotide form, the sequence is TGTGCCAGCAGTAAACAGGGTTCCGACTATGGCTACACCTTC. Here the chain combines TRBV7-8 and TRBJ1-2; the D segment could be TRBD1, given 6 matching bases. CDR1 SGHVS and CDR2 FQNEAQ were looked up in the germline V gene. The CDR3 runs 14 amino acids, cysteine and phenylalanine included. Only the CDR3 region is kept as DNA, spanning 42 bases read in frame from base 1. The V and J ends are trimmed by 6 bases and 3 bases, leaving 14 bases between them. Supplemented by the reference TRBV7-8 and TRBJ1-2 proteins around the CDR3, the complete variable domain is GAGVSQSPRYKVAKRGQDVALRCDPISGHVSLFWYQQALGQGPEFLTYFQNEAQLDKSGLPSDRFFAERPEGSVSTLKIQRTQQEDSAVYLCASSKQGSDYGYTFGSGTRLTVV.